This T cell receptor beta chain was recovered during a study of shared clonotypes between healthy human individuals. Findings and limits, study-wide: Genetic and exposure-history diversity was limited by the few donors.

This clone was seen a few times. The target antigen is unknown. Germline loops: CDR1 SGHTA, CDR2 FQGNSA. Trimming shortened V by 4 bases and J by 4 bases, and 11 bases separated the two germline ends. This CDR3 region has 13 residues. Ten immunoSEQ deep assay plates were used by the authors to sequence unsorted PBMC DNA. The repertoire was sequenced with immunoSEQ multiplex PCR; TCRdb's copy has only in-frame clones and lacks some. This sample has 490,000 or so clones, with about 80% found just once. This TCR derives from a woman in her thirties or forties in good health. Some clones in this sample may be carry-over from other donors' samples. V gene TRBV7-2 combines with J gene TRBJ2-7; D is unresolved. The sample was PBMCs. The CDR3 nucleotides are TGTGCCAGCAGCTCAAGGGTAGGGTACGAGCAGTACTTC. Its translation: CASSSRVGYEQYF.